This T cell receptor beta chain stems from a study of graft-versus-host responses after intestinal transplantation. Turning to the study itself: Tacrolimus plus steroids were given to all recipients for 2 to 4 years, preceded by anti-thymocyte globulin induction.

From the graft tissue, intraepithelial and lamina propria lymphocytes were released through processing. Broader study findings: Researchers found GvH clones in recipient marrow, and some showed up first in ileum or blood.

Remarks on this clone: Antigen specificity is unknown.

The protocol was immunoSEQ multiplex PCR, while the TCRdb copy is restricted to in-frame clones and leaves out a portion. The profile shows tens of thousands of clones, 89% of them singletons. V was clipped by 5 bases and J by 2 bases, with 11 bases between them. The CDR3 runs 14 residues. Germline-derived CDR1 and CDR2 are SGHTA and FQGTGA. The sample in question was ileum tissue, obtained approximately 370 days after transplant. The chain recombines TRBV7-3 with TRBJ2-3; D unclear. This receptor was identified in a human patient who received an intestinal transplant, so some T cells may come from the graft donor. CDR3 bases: TGTGCCAGCAGCCCCCAAGGGTCCACAGATACGCAGTATTTT. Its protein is CASSPQGSTDTQYF.